These 22 T cell receptor beta chains came from one sample sequenced in a study of vaccination and CD4 T cells after COVID-19. The study sequenced cultured CD4+ T cell DNA using the Oncomine TCR Beta short-read assay. MiXCR, run by TCRdb on the PCR reads, gives a single entry per CDR3 protein. Of 7,500 to 9,000 distinct CDR3 sequences in the sample, roughly half were seen once. Treatment of the sample: roughly 10-day PBMC culture with coronavirus spike peptide pools or control peptides (ViraFEST assay). These TCRs are of unknown antigen specificity. The sample was CD4+ T cells from blood, cultured in vitro. All receptors derive from a human donor who had recovered from COVID-19.

In its sample, this clonotype was seen a few times. J is TRBJ1-5 and V is TRBV2; 7 bases are a match to TRBD1. The CDR3 runs to 14 residues. CDR1 and CDR2 (germline): SNHLY, FYNNEI. V lost 5 bases, J lost 6 bases, and 7 bases stayed unmatched. DNA of the CDR3: TGTGCCAGCAGTAGACAGGGAAGGGGTCAGCCCCAGCATTTT. It encodes CASSRQGRGQPQHF.

This clonotype was counted between two and nine times. The rearrangement uses TRBV20-1 and TRBJ2-2; D not certain. The germline gives CDR1 DFQATT, CDR2 SNEGSKA (reference sequence). This CDR3 has 13 amino acids. Trimming stripped 6 bases from V and 1 base from J, with 9 bases between. DNA of the CDR3: TGCAGTGCGGCAGGACGGAACACCGGGGAGCTGTTTTTT. Translating gives CSAAGRNTGELFF.

The J gene is TRBJ1-6, the V gene TRBV6-5, with no clear D. V lost 0 bases and J 0 bases, leaving 12 bases between the germline ends. This CDR3 spans 18 amino acids. Germline lookup yields CDR1 MNHEY and CDR2 SVGAGI. The CDR3 sequence: CASSYSREVASYNSPLHF. The CDR3 DNA sequence: TGTGCCAGCAGTTACTCCCGAGAGGTCGCCTCCTATAATTCACCCCTCCACTTT.

This clonotype has just a few counts. Its ends do not fully match the called genes, so a read error is possible. V and J are TRBV6-1 and TRBJ2-1; D is ambiguous. Germline CDR1 is MNHNS and CDR2 is SASEGT. The CDR3 loop spans 14 amino acids. CDR3 in DNA: TGTGCCAGCAGCCCACCCTTGTTGTCCTACCAAGCATCTTTC. Its protein product is CASSPPLLSYQASF.

The gene calls are TRBV11-3 and TRBJ1-1; tentative D call: TRBD1 (5 bases). V was trimmed by 2 bases and J by 8 bases, leaving 9 bases between them. CDR1 SGHNT and CDR2 YENEEA come from the germline V gene. The CDR3 has 12 residues. The CDR3: CASSLQGTEAFF. The DNA for the CDR3 is TGTGCCAGCAGCTTACAGGGAACGGAAGCTTTCTTT.

This clonotype occurred a few times. V gene TRBV20-1 combines with J gene TRBJ1-1; D not certain. The germline gives CDR1 DFQATT, CDR2 SNEGSKA (reference sequence). The CDR3 sequence is 12 residues long. V gave up 3 bases and J gave up 1 base, with 6 bases separating them. Here the CDR3 DNA reads TGCAGTGCTAGTTGGGGGAACACTGAAGCTTTCTTT. Amino acids: CSASWGNTEAFF.

The chain has TRBV11-1 and TRBJ2-3; D possibly corresponds to TRBD2 (5 bases). This CDR3 has 15 residues. Germline V gene sequence: CDR1 SGHAT, CDR2 FQDESV (reference sequence). Trimming took 7 bases from V and 1 from J, leaving 15 bases between them. The CDR3 DNA sequence: TGTGCCAGCACACGTCAGGTGGGAGGCACAGATACGCAGTATTTT. Protein sequence: CASTRQVGGTDTQYF.

In its sample, this clonotype was seen a few times. CDR3 nucleotides: TGTGCCAGCACTCCCCAGCGATACGAGCAGTACTTC. This codes for CASTPQRYEQYF. The chain carries TRBV6-1 and TRBJ2-7, with D hard to call. V lost 7 bases to trimming and J lost 4 bases, with 11 bases between them. CDR3 size: 12 residues. Germline assignment: CDR1 MNHNS and CDR2 SASEGT.

The rearrangement links TRBV24-1 to TRBJ2-7, with 7 bases aligning to TRBD1. This CDR3 region has 14 residues. V shed 3 bases, J shed 5 bases, and the junction held 6 bases outside the gene matches. CDR1 KGHDR and CDR2 SFDVKD come from the germline V gene. This CDR3 reads CATSDIDRAHEQYF. The CDR3 DNA follows: TGTGCCACCAGTGATATCGACAGGGCCCACGAGCAGTACTTC.

This clonotype was counted a few times. The chain carries TRBV2 and TRBJ2-2; D is ambiguous. The CDR3 runs 14 residues. Germline V gene sequence: CDR1 SNHLY, CDR2 FYNNEI. V shed 2 bases and J shed 5 bases, with 9 bases lying between them. The CDR3 DNA follows: TGTGCCAGCAGTGAATGGTCTGGTACCGGGGAGCTGTTTTTT. Encoded protein: CASSEWSGTGELFF. The full variable domain, its missing parts supplied by reference TRBV2 and TRBJ2-2, is EPEVTQTPSHQVTQMGQEVILRCVPISNHLYFYWYRQILGQKVEFLVSFYNNEISEKSEIFDDQFSVERPDGSNFTLKIRSTKLEDSAMYFCASSEWSGTGELFFGEGSRLTVL.

The chain uses TRBV11-1 and TRBJ2-2; D gene uncertain. The CDR3 has 13 amino acids. V gave up 0 bases and J gave up 7 bases, with 6 bases separating them. CDR1 is SGHAT and CDR2 is FQDESV in the germline V gene (reference sequence). As DNA, the CDR3 is TGTGCCAGCAGCTTAGCGGGCCACGGGGAGCTGTTTTTT. Encoded protein: CASSLAGHGELFF.

The gene calls are TRBV11-3 and TRBJ1-2; 9 positions agree with TRBD1. Germline V gene sequence: CDR1 SGHNT, CDR2 YENEEA. The CDR3 has 16 amino acids. The V segment lost 3 bases and the J segment 7 bases; nucleotides outside the gene matches: 12. Here the CDR3 DNA reads TGTGCCAGCAGCTTGTCGGGACAGGGAATTGCCGGTGGCTACACCTTC. Encoded protein: CASSLSGQGIAGGYTF.

The chain joins TRBV15 to TRBJ2-1, with 12 bases aligning to TRBD2. Germline V CDR1 and CDR2: LNHNV, YYDKDF (reference sequence). V was pared by 1 base and J by 8 bases, with 6 bases of the junction left unmatched. This CDR3 is 16 amino acids long. The CDR3 spells CATSRGLAGDGDEQFF. As DNA, the CDR3 is TGTGCCACCAGCAGAGGACTAGCGGGAGACGGTGATGAGCAGTTCTTC.

This chain links TRBV20-1 with TRBJ2-5, with 7 bases that match TRBD2. Per the germline V gene, CDR1 is DFQATT and CDR2 is SNEGSKA (reference sequence). The V gene end was trimmed by 0 bases and the J gene end by 2 bases; junction bases not matched to a gene: 6. This CDR3 is 15 amino acids long. For the CDR3, the DNA is TGCAGTGCTAGAGATGGGAGGGCGGGGCAAGAGACCCAGTACTTC. It translates to CSARDGRAGQETQYF.

The DNA for the CDR3 is TGTGCCAGCAGTGAGGGGATCCGGGAGACCCAGTACTTC. Protein sequence: CASSEGIRETQYF. The chain employs TRBV6-1 and TRBJ2-5; D unclear. V was shortened by 3 bases and J by 5 bases, with 10 bases between the two germline ends. CDR3 length: 13 amino acids. Germline V lookup: CDR1 MNHNS, CDR2 SASEGT.

The chain carries TRBV20-1 and TRBJ1-6; D is uncertain. In germline, CDR1 is DFQATT, CDR2 SNEGSKA (reference sequence). The CDR3 has 15 amino acids. V dropped 3 bases and J dropped 5 bases, with 14 bases sitting between them. The CDR3 region has the DNA TGCAGTGCTAGGAGGAGGAATCTGGATAATTCACCCCTCCACTTT. This sequence encodes CSARRRNLDNSPLHF.

The CDR3 loop is CASSLTGKEDTEAFF. In nucleotides, the CDR3 is TGCGCCAGCAGCTTGACAGGGAAGGAGGACACTGAAGCTTTCTTT. The chain couples TRBV5-1 to TRBJ1-1; possibly TRBD1 for D (6 bases). CDR1 and CDR2 (germline): SGHRS, YFSETQ. With 1 base removed from V and 3 bases from J, the gap between germline ends came to 13 bases. The CDR3 sequence is 15 residues long.

This chain links TRBV7-2 with TRBJ1-1, with 7 bases that match TRBD1. The CDR3 length is 14 residues. V was pared by 5 bases and J by 1 base, with 4 bases of the junction left unmatched. Germline CDR1 is SGHTA and CDR2 is FQGNSA. Written as DNA, the CDR3 is TGTGCCAGCAGCCCTGGGACAGCGAACACTGAAGCTTTCTTT. Its protein is CASSPGTANTEAFF.

The rearrangement links TRBV6-1 to TRBJ1-2, with D hard to call. V lost 6 bases, J lost 1 base, and 12 bases lay in between. Germline V gives CDR1 MNHNS, CDR2 SASEGT. The CDR3 runs 14 residues. The CDR3 sequence: CASRTYSVNYGYTF. The CDR3 coding sequence is TGTGCCAGCAGGACGTACAGTGTTAACTATGGCTACACCTTC.

This chain joins TRBV28 and TRBJ1-5, with D unresolved. CDR1 and CDR2 from the germline V gene are MDHEN and SYDVKM. Between the trimmed V and J ends, which lost 2 bases and 3 bases, there was a span of 11 bases. The CDR3 sequence is 15 residues long. The CDR3 spells CASSLIRPVNQPQHF. For the CDR3, the DNA is TGTGCCAGCAGTTTAATCCGCCCTGTCAATCAGCCCCAGCATTTT.

The V and J genes are TRBV29-1 and TRBJ2-3; 8 positions match TRBD2. Losses at the gene ends were 8 bases for V and 4 bases for J; bases not matched to a gene: 11. The CDR3 totals 14 residues. Germline V gene lookup returns CDR1 SQVTM and CDR2 ANQGSEA. The CDR3 sequence: CSSERGGRSDTQYF. The CDR3 region has the DNA TGCAGCTCAGAACGGGGGGGCCGTTCAGATACGCAGTATTTT.

The J gene is TRBJ1-1, the V gene TRBV19; D ambiguous. Trimming left V 8 bases short and J 13 bases short, with 17 bases between. The CDR3 extends over 11 amino acids. Germline CDR1 LNHDA, CDR2 SQIVND (reference sequence). The DNA of the CDR3 is TGTGCCAGTTACCGATGGGTTCCGGTTTTCTTT. Translated: CASYRWVPVFF.